The 8 T cell receptor beta chains presented below share a single source sample, sequenced in a study of human T cells and chemical hapten exposure. MiXCR, applied by TCRdb to the RACE reads, yields one record per CDR3 protein. The sample includes 99,000 or so distinct CDR3 sequences, around 34% seen only once; the top ten take around 2.8%. Time point here: patch test 3, about 24 weeks after DPC sensitization. Treatment here: therapeutic diphenylcyclopropenone sensitization with weekly scalp DPC. The specimen was whole blood, collected in connection with sensitization to the hapten diphenylcyclopropenone (DPC). The origin of the receptors is a man aged 35-49 years with alopecia areata. Some clones in this sample may be carry-over from other donors' samples.

This clonotype appeared a few times. The chain links TRBV28 to TRBJ2-7; the D gene could be TRBD1 or TRBD2 (7 bases each). Trimming removed 3 bases at V and 3 bases at J, with 15 bases between. CDR1 is MDHEN, CDR2 SYDVKM, per germline. This CDR3 contains 15 residues. CDR3 DNA sequence: TGTGCCAGCAGTTTCTCCAGGGGGGGAAACTACGAGCAGTACGTC. It encodes CASSFSRGGNYEQYV.

The CDR3 protein is CASSNSGRTYEQYF. Written as DNA, the CDR3 is TGTGCCAGCAGTAATAGCGGGAGGACCTACGAGCAGTACTTC. V and J are TRBV27 and TRBJ2-7; 10 bases fit TRBD2. The junction had 3 bases not matched to a gene; V was cut back by 5 bases and J by 2 bases. The CDR3 is 14 residues long. The germline V gene encodes CDR1 MNHEY and CDR2 SMNVEV (reference sequence).

The chain uses TRBV7-2 and TRBJ2-3, with D hard to call. Germline V gene data show CDR1 as SGHTA and CDR2 as FQGNSA. This CDR3 is 14 amino acids long. With 1 base removed from V and 5 bases from J, the gap between germline ends came to 10 bases. The CDR3 spells CASSLGNTRDTQYF. In nucleotides, the CDR3 is TGTGCCAGCAGCTTAGGTAACACCAGAGATACGCAGTATTTT.

The chain uses TRBV24-1 and TRBJ2-7, with D maybe TRBD1 (6 bases). The V and J ends lost 3 bases and 4 bases respectively, with 15 bases between them. Germline V gene sequence: CDR1 KGHDR, CDR2 SFDVKD. The CDR3 covers 15 residues. CDR3 sequence: CATSDPFRTEYEQYV. In nucleotides, the CDR3 is TGTGCCACCAGTGATCCTTTCCGGACAGAGTACGAGCAGTACGTC.

This clonotype was picked up a small number of times. J is TRBJ1-1 and V is TRBV18; D not certain. The CDR3 has 14 amino acids. Trimming left V 4 bases short and J 1 base short, with 10 bases between. Germline lookup yields CDR1 KGHSH and CDR2 LQKENI. CDR3 sequence: CASSLTGRNTEAFF. CDR3 DNA: TGTGCCAGCTCACTTACTGGACGGAACACTGAAGCTTTCTTT.

This chain links TRBV7-9 with TRBJ2-2; TRBD2 matches 11 bases. The CDR3 totals 16 residues. Germline V CDR1 and CDR2: SEHNR, FQNEAQ (reference sequence). V dropped 5 bases and J dropped 6; count of bases not matched to a gene: 8. The CDR3: CASSPPGLAASGELFF. The CDR3 DNA is TGTGCCAGCAGCCCTCCGGGACTAGCGGCTTCCGGGGAGCTGTTTTTT.

This chain joins TRBV12-5 and TRBJ2-3; D is ambiguous. Germline V gene data show CDR1 as LGHNT and CDR2 as FRNRAP. This CDR3 spans 15 amino acids. The V gene lost 3 bases and the J gene lost 1 base, with 11 bases spanning the gap. The CDR3 nucleotides read TGTGCTAGTGGTTTTTCCCCTGGGGGCACAGATACGCAGTATTTT. It codes for CASGFSPGGTDTQYF.

The rearrangement joins TRBV4-3 to TRBJ1-2; no clear D gene. The germline gives CDR1 LGHNA, CDR2 YSLEER. CDR3 size: 16 residues. V was cut by 0 bases and J by 0 bases, with 11 bases left in between. DNA of the CDR3: TGCGCCAGCAGCCAAGATCGATTTGTGGCTAACTATGGCTACACCTTC. Translation gives CASSQDRFVANYGYTF.